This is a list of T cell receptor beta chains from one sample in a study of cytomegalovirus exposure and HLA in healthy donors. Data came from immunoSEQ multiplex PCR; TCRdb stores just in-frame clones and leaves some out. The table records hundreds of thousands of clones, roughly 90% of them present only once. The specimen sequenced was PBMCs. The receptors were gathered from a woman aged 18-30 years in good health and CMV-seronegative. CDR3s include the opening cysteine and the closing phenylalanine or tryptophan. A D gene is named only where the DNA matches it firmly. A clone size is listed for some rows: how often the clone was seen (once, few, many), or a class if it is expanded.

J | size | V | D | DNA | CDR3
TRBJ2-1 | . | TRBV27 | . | TGTGCCAGCAGTTTTAACAAGAATGAGCAGTTCTTC | CASSFNKNEQFF
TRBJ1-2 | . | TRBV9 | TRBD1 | TGTGCCAGCAGCGTAGACGGACAGGGCTATGGCTACACCTTC | CASSVDGQGYGYTF
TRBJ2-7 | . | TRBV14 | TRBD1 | TGTGCCAGCAGCCCCTCGACAGGGGGCGCAGGGCCCGTCAGCTTC | CASSPSTGGAGPVSF
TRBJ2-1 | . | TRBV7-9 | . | TGTGCCAGCAGCTTACTTACAAACCGACTCTACAATGAGCAGTTCTTC | CASSLLTNRLYNEQFF
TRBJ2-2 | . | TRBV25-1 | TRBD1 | TGTGCCAGCAGTGAATGGGCAGGGGGCGCCACCGGGGAGCTGTTTTTT | CASSEWAGGATGELFF
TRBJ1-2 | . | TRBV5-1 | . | TGCGCCAGCAGCTTCTCCCAGAGGGGGTTCGAGGATGGCTACACCTTC | CASSFSQRGFEDGYTF
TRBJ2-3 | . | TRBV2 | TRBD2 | TGTGCCAGCAGACCTGGACTAGCGGGTCCCTCGCAGTATTTT | CASRPGLAGPSQYF
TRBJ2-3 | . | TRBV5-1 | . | TGCGCCAGCAGCTCCACTGAAGACTGGGGCCTCACAGATACGCAGTATTTT | CASSSTEDWGLTDTQYF
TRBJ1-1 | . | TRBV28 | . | TGTGCCAGCAGTTATGAGGACACTGAAGCTTTCTTT | CASSYEDTEAFF
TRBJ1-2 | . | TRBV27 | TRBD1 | TGTGCCAGCAGGCAGGGGGCGTCAGGCTACACCTTC | CASRQGASGYTF
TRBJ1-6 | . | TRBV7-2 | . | TGTGCCAGCAGCTTAGAGGGGGGGTATAATTCACCCCTCCACTTT | CASSLEGGYNSPLHF
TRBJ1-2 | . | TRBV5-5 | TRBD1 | TGTGCCAGCAGCAGACAGGGAGACTATGGCTACACCTTC | CASSRQGDYGYTF
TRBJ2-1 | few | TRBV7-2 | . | TGTGCCAGCAGCGCAGGGGCTAATGAGCAGTTCTTC | CASSAGANEQFF
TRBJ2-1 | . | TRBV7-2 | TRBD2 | TGTGCCAGCAGCTTAGGTGGACGGGGGGGCCCGGCGGGAGCTAATGAGCAGTTCTTC | CASSLGGRGGPAGANEQFF